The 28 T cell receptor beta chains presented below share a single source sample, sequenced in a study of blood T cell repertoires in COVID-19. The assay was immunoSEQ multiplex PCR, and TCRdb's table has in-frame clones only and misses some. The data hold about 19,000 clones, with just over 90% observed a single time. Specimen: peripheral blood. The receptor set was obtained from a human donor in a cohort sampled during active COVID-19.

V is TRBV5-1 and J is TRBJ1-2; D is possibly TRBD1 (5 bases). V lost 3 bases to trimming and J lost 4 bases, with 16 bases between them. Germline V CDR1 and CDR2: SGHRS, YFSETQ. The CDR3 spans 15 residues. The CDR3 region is CASSSNVGGGYGYTF. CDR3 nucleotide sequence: TGCGCCAGCAGCTCGAACGTGGGGGGAGGCTATGGCTACACCTTC.

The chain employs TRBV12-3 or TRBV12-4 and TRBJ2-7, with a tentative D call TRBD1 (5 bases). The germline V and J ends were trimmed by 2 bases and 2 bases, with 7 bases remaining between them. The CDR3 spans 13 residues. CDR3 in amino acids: CASSLRQPYEQYF. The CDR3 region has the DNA TGTGCCAGCAGTTTACGACAGCCCTACGAGCAGTACTTC.

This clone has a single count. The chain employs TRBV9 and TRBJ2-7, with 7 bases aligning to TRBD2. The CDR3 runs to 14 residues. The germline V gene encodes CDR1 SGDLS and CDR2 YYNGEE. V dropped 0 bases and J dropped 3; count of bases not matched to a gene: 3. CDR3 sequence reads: CASSVAGTNYEQYF. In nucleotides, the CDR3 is TGTGCCAGCAGCGTAGCGGGGACTAACTACGAGCAGTACTTC.

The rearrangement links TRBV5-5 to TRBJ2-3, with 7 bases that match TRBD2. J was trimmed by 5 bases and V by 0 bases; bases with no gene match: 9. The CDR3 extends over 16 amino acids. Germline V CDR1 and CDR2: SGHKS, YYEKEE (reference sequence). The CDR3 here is CASSLVPSGKIDTQYF. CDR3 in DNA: TGTGCCAGCAGCTTGGTGCCTAGCGGAAAGATAGATACGCAGTATTTT. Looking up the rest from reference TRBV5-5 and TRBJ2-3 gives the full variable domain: DAGVTQSPTHLIKTRGQQVTLRCSPISGHKSVSWYQQVLGQGPQFIFQYYEKEERGRGNFPDRFSARQFPNYSSELNVNALLLGDSALYLCASSLVPSGKIDTQYFGPGTRLTVL.

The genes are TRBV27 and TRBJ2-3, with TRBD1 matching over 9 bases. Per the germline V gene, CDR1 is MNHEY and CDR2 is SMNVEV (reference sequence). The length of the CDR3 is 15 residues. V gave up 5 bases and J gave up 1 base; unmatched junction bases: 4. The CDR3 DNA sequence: TGTGCCAGCAGTGCGACAGGGGGACGCACAGATACGCAGTATTTT. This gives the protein CASSATGGRTDTQYF.

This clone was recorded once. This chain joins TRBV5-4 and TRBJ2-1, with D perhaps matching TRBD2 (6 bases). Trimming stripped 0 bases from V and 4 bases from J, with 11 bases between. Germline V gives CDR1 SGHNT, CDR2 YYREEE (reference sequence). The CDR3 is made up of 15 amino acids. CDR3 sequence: CASSLAGVLYNEQFF. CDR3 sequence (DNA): TGTGCCAGCAGCTTGGCGGGGGTCTTATACAATGAGCAGTTCTTC. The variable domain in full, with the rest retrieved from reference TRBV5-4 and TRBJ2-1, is ETGVTQSPTHLIKTRGQQVTLRCSSQSGHNTVSWYQQALGQGPQFIFQYYREEENGRGNFPPRFSGLQFPNYSSELNVNALELDDSALYLCASSLAGVLYNEQFFGPGTRLTVL.

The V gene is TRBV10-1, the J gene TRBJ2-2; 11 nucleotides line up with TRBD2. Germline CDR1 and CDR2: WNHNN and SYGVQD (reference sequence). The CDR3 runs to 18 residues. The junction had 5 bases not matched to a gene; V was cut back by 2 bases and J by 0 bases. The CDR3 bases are TGCGCCAGCAGTGAGCCGATGACTAGCGGGGCGAACACCGGGGAGCTGTTTTTT. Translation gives CASSEPMTSGANTGELFF.

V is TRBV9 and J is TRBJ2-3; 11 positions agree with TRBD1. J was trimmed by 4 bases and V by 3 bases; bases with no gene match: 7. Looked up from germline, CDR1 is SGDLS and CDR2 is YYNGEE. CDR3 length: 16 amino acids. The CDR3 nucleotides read TGTGCCAGCAGCGCCCGGTGGGGACAGGGGGCAGATACGCAGTATTTT. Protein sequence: CASSARWGQGADTQYF. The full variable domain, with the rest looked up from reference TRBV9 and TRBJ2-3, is DSGVTQTPKHLITATGQRVTLRCSPRSGDLSVYWYQQSLDQGLQFLIQYYNGEERAKGNILERFSAQQFPDLHSELNLSSLELGDSALYFCASSARWGQGADTQYFGPGTRLTVL.

CDR3 sequence: CASSPSRNNQPQHF. The DNA for the CDR3 is TGTGCCAGCAGTCCCTCGAGGAATAATCAGCCCCAGCATTTT. J is TRBJ1-5 and V is TRBV6-5; D not resolved. V lost 5 bases to trimming and J lost 4 bases, with 12 bases between them. CDR3 length: 14 residues. Looked up from germline, CDR1 is MNHEY and CDR2 is SVGAGI.

The CDR3 DNA follows: TGCGCCAGCAGTGAGGCACTAGCGGGGGGGCCTGGTGAGCAGTTCTTC. It translates to CASSEALAGGPGEQFF. The chain joins TRBV10-1 to TRBJ2-1; TRBD2 agrees at 13 bases. The CDR3 contains 16 residues. CDR1 and CDR2 from the germline V gene are WNHNN and SYGVQD (reference sequence). Trimming cost V 2 bases and J 9 bases; bases outside gene matches: 7.

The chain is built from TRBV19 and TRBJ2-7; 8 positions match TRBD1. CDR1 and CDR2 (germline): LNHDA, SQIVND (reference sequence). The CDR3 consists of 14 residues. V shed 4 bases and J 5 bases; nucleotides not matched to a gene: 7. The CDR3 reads CASSTGQVTNEQYF. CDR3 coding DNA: TGTGCCAGTAGTACGGGACAGGTGACGAACGAGCAGTACTTC.

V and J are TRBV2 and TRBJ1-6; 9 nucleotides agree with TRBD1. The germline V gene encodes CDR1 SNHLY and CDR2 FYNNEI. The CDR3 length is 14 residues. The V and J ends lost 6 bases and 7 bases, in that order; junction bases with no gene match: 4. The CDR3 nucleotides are TGTGCCAGCAGGGGGACAGGGTACAATTCACCCCTCCACTTT. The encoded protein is CASRGTGYNSPLHF.

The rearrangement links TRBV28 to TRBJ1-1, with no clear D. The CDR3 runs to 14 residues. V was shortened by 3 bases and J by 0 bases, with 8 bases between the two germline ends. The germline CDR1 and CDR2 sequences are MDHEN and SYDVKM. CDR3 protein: CASSFPGMNTEAFF. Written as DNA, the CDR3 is TGTGCCAGCAGTTTTCCCGGGATGAACACTGAAGCTTTCTTT.

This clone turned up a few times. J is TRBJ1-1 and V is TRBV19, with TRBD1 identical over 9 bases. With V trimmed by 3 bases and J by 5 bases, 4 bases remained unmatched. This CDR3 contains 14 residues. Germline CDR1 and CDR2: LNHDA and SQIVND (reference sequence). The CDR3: CASSMTGGITEAFF. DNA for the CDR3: TGTGCCAGTAGTATGACAGGGGGTATTACTGAAGCTTTCTTT.

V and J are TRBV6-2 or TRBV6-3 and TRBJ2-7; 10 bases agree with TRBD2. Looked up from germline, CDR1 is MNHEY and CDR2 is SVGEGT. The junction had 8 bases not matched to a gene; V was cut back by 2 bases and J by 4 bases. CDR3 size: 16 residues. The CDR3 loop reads CASSYKASGSHYEQYF. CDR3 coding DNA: TGTGCCAGCAGTTACAAGGCTAGCGGGAGTCATTACGAGCAGTACTTC.

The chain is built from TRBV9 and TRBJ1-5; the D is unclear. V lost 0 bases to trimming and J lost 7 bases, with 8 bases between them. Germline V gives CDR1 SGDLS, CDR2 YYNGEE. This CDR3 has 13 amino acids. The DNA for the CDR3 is TGTGCCAGCAGCGTAGACCTCGGGCAGCCCCAGCATTTT. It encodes CASSVDLGQPQHF. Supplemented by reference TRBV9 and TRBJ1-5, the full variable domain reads DSGVTQTPKHLITATGQRVTLRCSPRSGDLSVYWYQQSLDQGLQFLIQYYNGEERAKGNILERFSAQQFPDLHSELNLSSLELGDSALYFCASSVDLGQPQHFGDGTRLSIL.

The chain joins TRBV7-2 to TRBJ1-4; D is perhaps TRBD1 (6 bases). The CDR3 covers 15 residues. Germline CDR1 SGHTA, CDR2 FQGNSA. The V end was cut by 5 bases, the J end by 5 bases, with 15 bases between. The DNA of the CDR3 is TGTGCCAGCAGCACTCGGGGGGCCGGGAATGAAAAACTGTTTTTT. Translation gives CASSTRGAGNEKLFF.

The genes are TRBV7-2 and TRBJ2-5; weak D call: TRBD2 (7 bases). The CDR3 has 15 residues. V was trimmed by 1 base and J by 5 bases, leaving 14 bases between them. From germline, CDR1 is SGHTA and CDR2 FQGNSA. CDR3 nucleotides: TGTGCCAGCAGCTTAGATGGGAGGGGGGAGGAGACCCAGTACTTC. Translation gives CASSLDGRGEETQYF.

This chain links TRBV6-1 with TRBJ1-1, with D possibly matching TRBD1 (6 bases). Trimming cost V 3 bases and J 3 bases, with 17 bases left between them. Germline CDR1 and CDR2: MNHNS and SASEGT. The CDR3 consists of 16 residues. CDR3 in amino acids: CASSETSGGRDTEAFF. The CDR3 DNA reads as TGTGCCAGCAGTGAGACGTCCGGGGGGCGCGACACTGAAGCTTTCTTT.

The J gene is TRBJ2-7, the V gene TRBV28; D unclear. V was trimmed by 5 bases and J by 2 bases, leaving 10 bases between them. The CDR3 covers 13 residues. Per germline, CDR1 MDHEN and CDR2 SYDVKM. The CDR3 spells CASSVESPYEQYF. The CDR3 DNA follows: TGTGCCAGCAGTGTTGAGAGTCCCTACGAGCAGTACTTC.

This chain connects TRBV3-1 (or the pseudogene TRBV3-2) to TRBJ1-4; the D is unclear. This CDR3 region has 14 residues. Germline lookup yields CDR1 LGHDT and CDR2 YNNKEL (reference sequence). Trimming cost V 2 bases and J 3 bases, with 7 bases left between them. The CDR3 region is CASSQFVSNEKLFF. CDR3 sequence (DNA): TGTGCCAGCAGCCAATTCGTATCTAATGAAAAACTGTTTTTT.

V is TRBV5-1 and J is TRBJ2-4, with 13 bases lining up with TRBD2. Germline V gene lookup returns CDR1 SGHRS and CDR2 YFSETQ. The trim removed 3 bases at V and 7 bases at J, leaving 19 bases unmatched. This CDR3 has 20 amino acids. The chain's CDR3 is CASSWTQGDRTSGSGNIQYF. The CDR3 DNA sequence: TGCGCCAGCAGCTGGACACAGGGAGACCGGACTAGCGGGAGTGGGAACATTCAGTACTTC.

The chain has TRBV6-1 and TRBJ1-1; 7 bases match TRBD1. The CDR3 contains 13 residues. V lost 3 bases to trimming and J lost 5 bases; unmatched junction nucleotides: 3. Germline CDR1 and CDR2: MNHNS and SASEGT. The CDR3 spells CASSETGWTEAFF. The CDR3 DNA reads TGTGCCAGCAGTGAGACAGGGTGGACTGAAGCTTTCTTT.

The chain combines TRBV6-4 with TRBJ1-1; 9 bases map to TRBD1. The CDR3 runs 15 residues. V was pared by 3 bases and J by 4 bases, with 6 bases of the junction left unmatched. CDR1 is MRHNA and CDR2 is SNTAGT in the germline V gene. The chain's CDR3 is CASSETGGWITEAFF. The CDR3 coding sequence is TGTGCCAGCAGTGAAACAGGGGGCTGGATCACTGAAGCTTTCTTT.

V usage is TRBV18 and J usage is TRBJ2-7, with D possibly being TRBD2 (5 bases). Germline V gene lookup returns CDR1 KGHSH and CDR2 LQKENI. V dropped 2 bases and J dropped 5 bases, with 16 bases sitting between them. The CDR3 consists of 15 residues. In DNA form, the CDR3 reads TGTGCCAGCTCACCAGAAAAGGGTGGAGGCGACGAGCAGTACTTC. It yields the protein CASSPEKGGGDEQYF.

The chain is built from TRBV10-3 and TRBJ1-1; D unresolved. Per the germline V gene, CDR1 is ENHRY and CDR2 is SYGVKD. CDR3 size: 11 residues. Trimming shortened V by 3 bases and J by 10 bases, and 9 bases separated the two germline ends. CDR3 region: CAISDLGGAFF. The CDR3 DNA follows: TGTGCCATCAGTGATCTAGGAGGAGCTTTCTTT.

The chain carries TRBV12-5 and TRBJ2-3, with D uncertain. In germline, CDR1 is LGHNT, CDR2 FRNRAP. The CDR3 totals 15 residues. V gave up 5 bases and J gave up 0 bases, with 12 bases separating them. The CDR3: CASGPPYSSTDTQYF. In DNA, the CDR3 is TGTGCTAGTGGTCCCCCTTATTCTAGCACAGATACGCAGTATTTT.

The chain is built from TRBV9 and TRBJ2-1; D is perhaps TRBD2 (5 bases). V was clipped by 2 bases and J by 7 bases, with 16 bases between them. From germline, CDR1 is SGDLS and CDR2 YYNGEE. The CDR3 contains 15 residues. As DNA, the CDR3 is TGTGCCAGCAGCGTCACTAGTAATATTGCGAATGAGCAGTTCTTC. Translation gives CASSVTSNIANEQFF.